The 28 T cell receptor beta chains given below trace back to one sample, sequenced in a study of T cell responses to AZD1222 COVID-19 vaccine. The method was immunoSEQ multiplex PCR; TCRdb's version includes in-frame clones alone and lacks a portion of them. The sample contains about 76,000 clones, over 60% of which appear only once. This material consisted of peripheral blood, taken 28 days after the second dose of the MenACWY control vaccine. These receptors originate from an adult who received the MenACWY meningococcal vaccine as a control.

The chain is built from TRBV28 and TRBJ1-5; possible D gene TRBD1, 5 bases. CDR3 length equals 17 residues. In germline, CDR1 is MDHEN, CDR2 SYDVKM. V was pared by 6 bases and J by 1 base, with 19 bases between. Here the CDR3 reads CASSHRVERDSNQPQHF. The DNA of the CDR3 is TGTGCCAGCAGCCACCGCGTAGAAAGGGACAGCAATCAGCCCCAGCATTTT.

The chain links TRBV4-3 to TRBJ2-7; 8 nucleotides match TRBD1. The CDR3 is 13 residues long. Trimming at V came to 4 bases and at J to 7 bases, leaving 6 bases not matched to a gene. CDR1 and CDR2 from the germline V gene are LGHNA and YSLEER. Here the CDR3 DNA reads TGCGCCAGCAGCCCCGACAGGGGCCGGGAGCAGTACTTC. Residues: CASSPDRGREQYF.

The CDR3 region is CASSLASSYEQYF. CDR3 DNA sequence: TGTGCCAGCAGCTTAGCAAGCTCCTACGAGCAGTACTTC. This chain uses TRBV13 with TRBJ2-7; no definite D call. CDR3 length: 13 amino acids. The germline gives CDR1 PRHDT, CDR2 FYEKMQ (reference sequence). Trimming took 1 base from V and 0 from J, leaving 4 bases between them.

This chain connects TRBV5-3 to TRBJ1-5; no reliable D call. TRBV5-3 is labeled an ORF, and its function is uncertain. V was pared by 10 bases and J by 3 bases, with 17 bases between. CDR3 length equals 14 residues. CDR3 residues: CAPIREGINQPQHF. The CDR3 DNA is TGTGCCCCCATCCGAGAGGGAATCAATCAGCCCCAGCATTTT.

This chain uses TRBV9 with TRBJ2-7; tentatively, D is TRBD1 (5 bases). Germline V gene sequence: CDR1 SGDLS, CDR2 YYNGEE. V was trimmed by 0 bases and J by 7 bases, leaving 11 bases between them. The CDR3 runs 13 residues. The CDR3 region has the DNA TGTGCCAGCAGCGTAGAGCCAGGACAAGAGCAGTACTTC. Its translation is CASSVEPGQEQYF.

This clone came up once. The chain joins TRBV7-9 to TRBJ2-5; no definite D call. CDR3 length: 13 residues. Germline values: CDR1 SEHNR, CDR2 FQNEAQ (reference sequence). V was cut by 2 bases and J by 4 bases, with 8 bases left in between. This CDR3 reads CASSLKGSETQYF. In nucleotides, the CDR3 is TGTGCCAGCAGCTTAAAAGGGTCAGAGACCCAGTACTTC.

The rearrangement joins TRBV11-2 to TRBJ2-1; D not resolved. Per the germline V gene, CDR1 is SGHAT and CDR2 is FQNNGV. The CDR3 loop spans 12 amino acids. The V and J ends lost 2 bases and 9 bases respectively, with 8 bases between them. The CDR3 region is CASSLNVGEQFF. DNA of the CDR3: TGTGCCAGCAGCTTAAATGTAGGTGAGCAGTTCTTC. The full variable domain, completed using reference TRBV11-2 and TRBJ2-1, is EAGVAQSPRYKIIEKRQSVAFWCNPISGHATLYWYQQILGQGPKLLIQFQNNGVVDDSQLPKDRFSAERLKGVDSTLKIQPAKLEDSAVYLCASSLNVGEQFFGPGTRLTVL.

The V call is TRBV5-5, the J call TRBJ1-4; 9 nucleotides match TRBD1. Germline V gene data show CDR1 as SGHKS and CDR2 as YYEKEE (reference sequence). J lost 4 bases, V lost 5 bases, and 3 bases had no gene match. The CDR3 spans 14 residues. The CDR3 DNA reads TGTGCCAGCAGAAGGACAGGGGTTAATGAAAAACTGTTTTTT. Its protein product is CASRRTGVNEKLFF.

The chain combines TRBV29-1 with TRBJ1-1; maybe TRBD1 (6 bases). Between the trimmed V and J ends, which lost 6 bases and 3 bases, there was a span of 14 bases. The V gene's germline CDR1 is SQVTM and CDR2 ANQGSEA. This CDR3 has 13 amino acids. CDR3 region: CSVRRGPDTEAFF. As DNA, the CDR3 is TGCAGCGTCCGGCGGGGGCCGGACACTGAAGCTTTCTTT.

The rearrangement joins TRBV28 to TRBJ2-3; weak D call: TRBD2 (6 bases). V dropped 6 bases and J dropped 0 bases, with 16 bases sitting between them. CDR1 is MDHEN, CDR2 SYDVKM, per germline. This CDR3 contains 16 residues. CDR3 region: CASRHRGTSSTDTQYF. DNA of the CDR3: TGTGCCAGCAGGCACCGAGGGACTTCTAGCACAGATACGCAGTATTTT.

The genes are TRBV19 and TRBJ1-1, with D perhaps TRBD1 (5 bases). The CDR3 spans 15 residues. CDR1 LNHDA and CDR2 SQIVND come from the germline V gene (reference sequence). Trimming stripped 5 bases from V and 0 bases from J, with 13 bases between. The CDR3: CASSQGPYMNTEAFF. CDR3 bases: TGTGCCAGTAGTCAGGGACCGTATATGAACACTGAAGCTTTCTTT.

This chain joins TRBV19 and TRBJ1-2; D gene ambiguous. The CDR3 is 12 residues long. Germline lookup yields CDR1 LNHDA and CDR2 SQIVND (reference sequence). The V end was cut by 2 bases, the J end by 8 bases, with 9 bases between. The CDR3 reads CASSIRGAGYTF. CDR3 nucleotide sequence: TGTGCCAGTAGTATACGGGGTGCCGGCTACACCTTC.

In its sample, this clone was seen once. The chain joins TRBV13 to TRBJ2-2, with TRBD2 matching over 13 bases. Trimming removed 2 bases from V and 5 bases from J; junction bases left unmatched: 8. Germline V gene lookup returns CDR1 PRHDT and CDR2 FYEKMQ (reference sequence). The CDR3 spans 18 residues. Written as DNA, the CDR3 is TGTGCCAGCAGCTTAAAGTGGACTAGCGGGGGTTTGACCGGGGAGCTGTTTTTT. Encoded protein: CASSLKWTSGGLTGELFF.

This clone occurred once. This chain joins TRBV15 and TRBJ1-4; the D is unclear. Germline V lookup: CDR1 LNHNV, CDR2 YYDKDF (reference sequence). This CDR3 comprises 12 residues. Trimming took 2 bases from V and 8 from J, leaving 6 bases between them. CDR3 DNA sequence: TGTGCCACCAGCAGAAAGGACGAAAAACTGTTTTTT. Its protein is CATSRKDEKLFF.

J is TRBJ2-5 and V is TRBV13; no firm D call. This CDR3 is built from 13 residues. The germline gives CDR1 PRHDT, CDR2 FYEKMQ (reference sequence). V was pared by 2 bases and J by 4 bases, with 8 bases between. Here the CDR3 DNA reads TGTGCCAGCAGCTTAACCGCCGGAGAGACCCAGTACTTC. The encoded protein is CASSLTAGETQYF. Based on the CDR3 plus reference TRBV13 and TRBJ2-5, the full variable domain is AAGVIQSPRHLIKEKRETATLKCYPIPRHDTVYWYQQGPGQDPQFLISFYEKMQSDKGSIPDRFSAQQFSDYHSELNMSSLELGDSALYFCASSLTAGETQYFGPGTRLLVL.

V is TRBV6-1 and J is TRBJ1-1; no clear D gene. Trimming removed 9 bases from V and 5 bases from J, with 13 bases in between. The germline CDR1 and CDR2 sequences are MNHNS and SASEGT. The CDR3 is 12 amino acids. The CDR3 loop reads CASTEPGTEAFF. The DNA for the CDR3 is TGTGCCAGTACAGAGCCGGGGACTGAAGCTTTCTTT.

The CDR3 region is CASSLVQGRMNTEAFF. In DNA, the CDR3 is TGTGCCAGCAGCTTGGTTCAGGGCCGGATGAACACTGAAGCTTTCTTT. V usage is TRBV5-6 and J usage is TRBJ1-1; weak D call: TRBD1 (5 bases). Germline assignment: CDR1 SGHDT and CDR2 YYEEEE. V was trimmed by 0 bases and J by 0 bases, leaving 12 bases between them. The CDR3 spans 16 residues.

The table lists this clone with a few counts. Here the CDR3 DNA reads TGTGCCACTTCAAGGGACAGTTCCTACGAGCAGTACTTC. Its translation is CATSRDSSYEQYF. The chain carries TRBV15 and TRBJ2-7; the match to TRBD1 covers 7 bases. Germline CDR1 LNHNV, CDR2 YYDKDF (reference sequence). Losses at the gene ends were 9 bases for V and 1 base for J; bases not matched to a gene: 6. The CDR3 extends over 13 amino acids.

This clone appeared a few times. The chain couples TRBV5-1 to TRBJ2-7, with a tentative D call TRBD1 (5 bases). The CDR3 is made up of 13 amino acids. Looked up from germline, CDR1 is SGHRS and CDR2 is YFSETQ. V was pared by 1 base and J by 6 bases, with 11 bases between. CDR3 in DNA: TGCGCCAGCAGCTTGAATCCCAGGGTCGAGCAGTACTTC. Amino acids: CASSLNPRVEQYF.

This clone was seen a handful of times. CDR3 amino acids: CASSALYEQYF. DNA of the CDR3: TGTGCCAGCAGTGCCCTCTACGAGCAGTACTTC. The chain links TRBV28 to TRBJ2-7; D is undetermined. The germline CDR1 and CDR2 sequences are MDHEN and SYDVKM. CDR3 length: 11 amino acids. V was shortened by 5 bases and J by 3 bases, with 5 bases between the two germline ends. Full variable domain (rest looked up from reference TRBV28 and TRBJ2-7): DVKVTQSSRYLVKRTGEKVFLECVQDMDHENMFWYRQDPGLGLRLIYFSYDVKMKEKGDIPEGYSVSREKKERFSLILESASTNQTSMYLCASSALYEQYFGPGTRLTVT.

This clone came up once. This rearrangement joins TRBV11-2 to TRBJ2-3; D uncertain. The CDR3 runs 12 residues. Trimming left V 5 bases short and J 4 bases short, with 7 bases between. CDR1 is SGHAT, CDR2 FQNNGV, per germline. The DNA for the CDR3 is TGTGCCAGCAGCCTGAACTCAGATACGCAGTATTTT. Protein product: CASSLNSDTQYF.

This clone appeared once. For the CDR3, the DNA is TGTGCCAGCTCACCTCAGCGGAACGAAAAACTGTTTTTT. Its protein product is CASSPQRNEKLFF. The J gene is TRBJ1-4, the V gene TRBV18; D not resolved. Germline V gene sequence: CDR1 KGHSH, CDR2 LQKENI. The CDR3 has 13 amino acids. Trimming cost V 3 bases and J 8 bases, with 10 bases left between them.

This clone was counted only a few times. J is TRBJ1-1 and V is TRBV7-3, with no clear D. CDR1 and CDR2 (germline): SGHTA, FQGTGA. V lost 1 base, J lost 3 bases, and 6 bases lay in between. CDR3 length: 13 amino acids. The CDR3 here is CASSLSRDTEAFF. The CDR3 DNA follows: TGTGCCAGCAGCTTAAGTCGAGACACTGAAGCTTTCTTT. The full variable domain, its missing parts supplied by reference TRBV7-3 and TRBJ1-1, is GAGVSQTPSNKVTEKGKYVELRCDPISGHTALYWYRQSLGQGPEFLIYFQGTGAADDSGLPNDRFFAVRPEGSVSTLKIQRTERGDSAVYLCASSLSRDTEAFFGQGTRLTVV.

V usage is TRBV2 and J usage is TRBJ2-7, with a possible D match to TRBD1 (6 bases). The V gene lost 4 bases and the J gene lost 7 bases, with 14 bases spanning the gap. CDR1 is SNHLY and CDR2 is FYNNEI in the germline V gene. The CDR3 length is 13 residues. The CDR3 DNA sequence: TGTGCCAGCAGTGGGACACCTCAGGGGGAGCAGTACTTC. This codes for CASSGTPQGEQYF. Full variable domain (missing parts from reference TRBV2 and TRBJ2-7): EPEVTQTPSHQVTQMGQEVILRCVPISNHLYFYWYRQILGQKVEFLVSFYNNEISEKSEIFDDQFSVERPDGSNFTLKIRSTKLEDSAMYFCASSGTPQGEQYFGPGTRLTVT.

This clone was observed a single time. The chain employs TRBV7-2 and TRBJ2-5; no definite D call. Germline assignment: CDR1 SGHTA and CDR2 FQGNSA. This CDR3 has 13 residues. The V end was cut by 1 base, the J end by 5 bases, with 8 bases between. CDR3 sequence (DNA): TGTGCCAGCAGCTTAGGCCTCCGGGAGACCCAGTACTTC. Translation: CASSLGLRETQYF.

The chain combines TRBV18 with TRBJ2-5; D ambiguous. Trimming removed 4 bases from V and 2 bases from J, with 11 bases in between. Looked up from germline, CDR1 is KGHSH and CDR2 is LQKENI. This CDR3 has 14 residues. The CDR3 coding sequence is TGTGCCAGCTCACTCCCGGGCGGACAAGAGACCCAGTACTTC. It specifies CASSLPGGQETQYF.

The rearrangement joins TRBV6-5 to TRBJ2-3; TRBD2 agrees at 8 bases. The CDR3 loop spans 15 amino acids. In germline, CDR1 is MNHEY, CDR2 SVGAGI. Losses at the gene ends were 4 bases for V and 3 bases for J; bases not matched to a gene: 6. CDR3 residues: CASSSTGGLTDTQYF. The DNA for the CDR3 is TGTGCCAGCAGTTCGACGGGGGGGCTAACAGATACGCAGTATTTT.

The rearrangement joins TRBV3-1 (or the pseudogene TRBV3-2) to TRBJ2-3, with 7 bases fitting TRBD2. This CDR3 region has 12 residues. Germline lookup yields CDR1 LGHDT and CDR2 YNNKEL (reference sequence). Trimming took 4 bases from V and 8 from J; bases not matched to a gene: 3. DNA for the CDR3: TGTGCCAGCAGCCTGTCTAGCGGTACGCAGTATTTT. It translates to CASSLSSGTQYF.